A selection of T cell receptor beta chains follows, all from one sample in a study of blood T cells in healthy people across ages. TCRdb re-called the 5' RACE reads through MiXCR, storing one row per CDR3 protein. The table records about 1.5 million distinct CDR3 sequences, less than 45% of them present only once. Sample: blood. The receptors come from a woman between 18 and 30 years old in good health. Both conserved end residues are trimmed from each CDR3. Each record gives: V gene, CDR3 protein.

TRBV25-1	ASSDRLQVATNEKLF
TRBV29-1	SVGQVNTGELF
TRBV5-1	ASSFGQSQGETQY
TRBV29-1	SVEGAGDTEAF
TRBV12-3/TRBV12-4	ASSLYGTGEGETQY
TRBV29-1	SVDLAGVSSYEQY
TRBV29-1	SVARTGMNEQF
TRBV27	ASSRSGGAGNEQY
TRBV15	ATSRAGNYGYT
TRBV20-1	SAPRTSAEQY
TRBV6-2/TRBV6-3	ASTSRRDRDEKLF
TRBV4-1	ASSQPGLLSTDTQY
TRBV7-2	ASSKPFGTSGPAYNEQF
TRBV29-1	SVGRILNTEAF
TRBV4-1	ASSADIRPSGANVPT
TRBV13	ASSFGTGGSGANVLT
TRBV28	ASRWGSGGITGELF
TRBV20-1	SARVRKGHQPQH
TRBV11-1	ASSLAPRLKSSYNEQF
TRBV21-1	ASSKGRRSQETQY
TRBV7-2	AISLYVSYGYT
TRBV4-3	ASSPGRTSGDYNEQY
TRBV7-9	ASSSAGQGNTGELF
TRBV7-2	ASSPTKGCGYT
TRBV6-5	ASRPTRGQETQY
TRBV7-9	ASTPGTEAF
TRBV27	ASSPNRGSYGYT
TRBV7-2	ASSLVFAGVGGYEQY
TRBV28	ASSFLGGGSYNEQF
TRBV12-3/TRBV12-4	ASSLMAGEQY
TRBV2	ASSEGRRTEAF
TRBV30	AWSVSGGQPQH
TRBV20-1	SATSYGSDTDTQY
TRBV20-1	SARDRRTGETQY
TRBV6-5	ASRHWDSPSTEAF
TRBV11-3	ASSATGPSNTGELF
TRBV5-5	ASSFAENNQETQY
TRBV7-9	ASSLARVVGRETQY
TRBV4-1	ASSLLPAVSTDTQY
TRBV30	ASYPGGSYNEQF
TRBV29-1	SVPDRRAKNIQY
TRBV29-1	SVERGGKGPGRGYNEQY
TRBV12-3/TRBV12-4	ASSLEQGTWQPQH
TRBV14	ASSSRERDYNEQF
TRBV30	AWSEDSNQPQH
TRBV4-3	ASGQDRAGITTKNIQY
TRBV21-1	ASSESWTSGGHTDTQY
TRBV29-1	SVGGKVSYNEQY
TRBV25-1	ASRQGAVTEQY
TRBV20-1	SARLTWGYT
TRBV29-1	SVGRRTNTEAF
TRBV9	ASSPEGVPNERF
TRBV15	ATLNPGIQETQY
TRBV7-9	ASSLAGGLKETQF
TRBV29-1	SVGHQQDEQF
TRBV5-6	ASSLGAGQQY
TRBV9	ASSVDKREGRKDTQY
TRBV12-3/TRBV12-4	ASSRLRVDTQY
TRBV4-1	ASSQDQARVAGGESQY
TRBV24-1	ATSLGQPGYNEQY